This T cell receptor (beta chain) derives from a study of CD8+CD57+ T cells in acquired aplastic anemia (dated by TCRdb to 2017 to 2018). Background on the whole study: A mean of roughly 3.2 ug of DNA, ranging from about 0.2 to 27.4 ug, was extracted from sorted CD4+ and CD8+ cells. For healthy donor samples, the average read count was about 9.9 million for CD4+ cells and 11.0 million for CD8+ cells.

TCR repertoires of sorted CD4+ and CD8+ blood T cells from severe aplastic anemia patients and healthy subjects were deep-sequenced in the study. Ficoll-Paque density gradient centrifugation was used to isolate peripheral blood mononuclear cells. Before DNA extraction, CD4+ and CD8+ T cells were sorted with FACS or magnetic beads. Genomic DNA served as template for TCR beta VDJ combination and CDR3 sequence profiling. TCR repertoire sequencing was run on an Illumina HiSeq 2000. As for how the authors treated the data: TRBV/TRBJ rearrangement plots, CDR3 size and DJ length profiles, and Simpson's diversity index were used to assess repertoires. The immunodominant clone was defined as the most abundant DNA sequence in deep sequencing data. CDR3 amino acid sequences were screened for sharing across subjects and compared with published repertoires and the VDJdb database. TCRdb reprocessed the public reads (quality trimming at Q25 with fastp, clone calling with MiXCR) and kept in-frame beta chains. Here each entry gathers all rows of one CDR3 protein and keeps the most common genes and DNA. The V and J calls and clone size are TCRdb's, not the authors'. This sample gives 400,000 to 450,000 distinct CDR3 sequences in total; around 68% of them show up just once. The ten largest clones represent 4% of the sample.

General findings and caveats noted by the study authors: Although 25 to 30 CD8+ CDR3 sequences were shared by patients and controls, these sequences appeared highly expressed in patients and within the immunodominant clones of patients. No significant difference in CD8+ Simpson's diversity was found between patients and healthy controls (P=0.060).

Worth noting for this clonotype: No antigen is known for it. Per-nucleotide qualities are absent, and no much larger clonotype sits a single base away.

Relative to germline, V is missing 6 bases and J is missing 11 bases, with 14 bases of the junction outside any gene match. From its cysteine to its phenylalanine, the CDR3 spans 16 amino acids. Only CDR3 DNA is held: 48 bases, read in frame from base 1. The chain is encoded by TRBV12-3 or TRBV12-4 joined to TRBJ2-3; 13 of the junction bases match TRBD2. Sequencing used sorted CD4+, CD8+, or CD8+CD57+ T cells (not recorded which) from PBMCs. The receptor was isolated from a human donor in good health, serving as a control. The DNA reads TGTGCCAGCAGCCCTGTAAGACTAGCGGGGGGCGGGGAGCAGTATTTT. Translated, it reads CASSPVRLAGGGEQYF.